A selection of T cell receptor beta chains follows, all from one sample in a study of cytomegalovirus exposure and HLA in healthy donors. Some clones are missing from TCRdb's copy, which holds only in-frame ones; the method was immunoSEQ multiplex PCR. The sample spans about 140,000 clones; the ten largest clones claim 0.96%. Sequencing input: PBMCs. The receptors stem from a male donor in good health and CMV-seronegative. Each CDR3 is given with its conserved first and last residue. The D gene is left open where the match is weak.

j_call v_call d_call cdr3_nt cdr3_aa
TRBJ2-1 TRBV7-8 TRBD2 TGTGCCAGCAGGTCAGAGGGGACTAGCGGATACAATGAGCAGTTCTTC CASRSEGTSGYNEQFF
TRBJ1-1 TRBV4-3 NA TGCGCCAGCAGCCAAGTCAGGGTCTCAAGGGCTTTCTTT CASSQVRVSRAFF
TRBJ2-5 TRBV25-1 NA TGTGCCAGCATCCCCAAAGGGGGGGTTGGAGAGACCCAGTACTTC CASIPKGGVGETQYF
TRBJ2-2 TRBV27 TRBD2 TGTGCCAGCAGTTTAAGGGTGGGGCGGGAGGGCCAAGTTTACACCGGGGAGCTGTTTTTT CASSLRVGREGQVYTGELFF
TRBJ2-1 TRBV4-3 TRBD2 TGCGCCAGCAGCCAAGATCTTTATAGCGGGGGGCCAAGCTCCTACAATGAGCAGTTCTTC CASSQDLYSGGPSSYNEQFF
TRBJ2-1 TRBV7-3 TRBD2 TGTGCCAGCAGCTTTTCTAGCGGGGGAAACAATGAGCAGTTCTTC CASSFSSGGNNEQFF
TRBJ2-5 TRBV6-6 TRBD2 TGTGCCAGCAGGGGGGGGACGGAGACCCAGTACTTC CASRGGTETQYF
TRBJ2-7 TRBV7-9 TRBD1 TGTGCCAGCAGCCGGACAGGCAGCTACGAGCAGTACTTC CASSRTGSYEQYF
TRBJ2-1 TRBV7-9 TRBD1 TGTGCCAGCAGCCGACAGGGGATGGGTTGGAATGAGCAGTTCTTC CASSRQGMGWNEQFF
TRBJ2-6 TRBV19 NA TGTGCCAGTAGTATACTCTCAGCGGGCTCTGGGGCCAACGTCCTGACTTTC CASSILSAGSGANVLTF
TRBJ1-2 TRBV15 TRBD1 TGTGCCACCAGCAGGTCTCAGGGGGCAAACTATGGCTACACCTTC CATSRSQGANYGYTF
TRBJ2-7 TRBV15 TRBD2 TGTGCCACCAGCACCGGGACTAGCGGGGAAGGCTCCTACGAGCAGTACTTC CATSTGTSGEGSYEQYF
TRBJ1-4 TRBV6-5 TRBD1 TGTGCCAGCAGTCCCGACAGGGGGCCTGAAAAACTGTTTTTT CASSPDRGPEKLFF
TRBJ1-4 TRBV5-1 NA TGCGCCAGCAGCTTGGGGGCCAAAGTTGCAACTAATGAAAAACTGTTTTTT CASSLGAKVATNEKLFF
TRBJ2-7 TRBV6-5 TRBD2 TGTGCCAGCAGTTACGTAGCGGGGATCTACGAGCAGTACTTC CASSYVAGIYEQYF
TRBJ2-1 TRBV29-1 NA TGCAGCGTTGTGCCCAGCGTGCCATACAATGAGCAGTTCTTC CSVVPSVPYNEQFF
TRBJ2-2 TRBV4-3 TRBD2 TGCGCCAGCAGCCAGTCAGCGGGGTGGTACACCGGGGAGCTGTTTTTT CASSQSAGWYTGELFF
TRBJ2-2 TRBV29-1 TRBD2 TGCAGCGTTGAGGGTAGCGGGAGAGACAGGGCCGGGGAGCTGTTTTTT CSVEGSGRDRAGELFF
TRBJ1-2 TRBV11-2 NA TGTGCCAGCAGCTCGCCTTACAGGGAAGAAAGCTACACCTTC CASSSPYREESYTF
TRBJ2-7 TRBV30 NA TGTGCCTGGAGTGTAGGAGTGGGGCCCCGCTCCTACGAGCAGTACTTC CAWSVGVGPRSYEQYF
TRBJ2-1 TRBV7-2 TRBD2 TGTGCCAGCAGCTTAGGACTAGCGGTCAATGAGCAGTTCTTC CASSLGLAVNEQFF
TRBJ2-1 TRBV5-1 TRBD2 TGCGCCAGCAGCTTGGATGGGACTAGCGGGAGGAGTAAGTTCTTC CASSLDGTSGRSKFF
TRBJ1-2 TRBV11-3 NA TGTGCCAGCAGCCTTGCGGGGGGGTATGGCTACACCTTC CASSLAGGYGYTF
TRBJ2-2 TRBV9 NA TGTGCCAGCAGCGTAGACCCCCTCAGGCCCGGGGAGCTGTTTTTT CASSVDPLRPGELFF
TRBJ2-7 TRBV6-1 NA TGTGCCAGCAGTGAACAAGGAGCCAGCTACCTCTCCTACGAGCAGTACTTC CASSEQGASYLSYEQYF
TRBJ2-2 TRBV30 NA TGTGCCTGGGAGCCGTCAGGGGGGGAGCTGTTTTTT CAWEPSGGELFF
TRBJ1-2 TRBV29-1 NA TGCAGCGTTGACAGGGGAGAGAACTATGGCTACACCTTC CSVDRGENYGYTF
TRBJ2-7 TRBV4-1 NA TGCGCCAGCAGCCATGGCGGGGAGAAGGAGCAGTACTTC CASSHGGEKEQYF
TRBJ2-2 TRBV9 NA TGTGCCAGCAGCGTACAGGGGTTATCCGGGGAGCTGTTTTTT CASSVQGLSGELFF
TRBJ2-7 TRBV5-1 TRBD2 TGCGCCAGCAGCTTGGAGCGGGGCGCCTACGAGCAGTACTTC CASSLERGAYEQYF
TRBJ1-5 TRBV27 NA TGTGCCAGCACCCCTGGGGGGAAGAATCAGCCCCAGCATTTT CASTPGGKNQPQHF
TRBJ1-1 TRBV19 TRBD1 TGTGCCAGTAGAGACAGGGGAAACACTGAAGCTTTCTTT CASRDRGNTEAFF
TRBJ2-3 TRBV28 TRBD2 TGTGCCAGCAGCCTCTACGGGCTAGCGGGGGGGCGGGATACGCAGTATTTT CASSLYGLAGGRDTQYF
TRBJ1-6 TRBV19 TRBD1 TGTGCCAGTAGTAGGGCCGAGGGACAGGGCCGGTCACCCCTCCACTTT CASSRAEGQGRSPLHF
TRBJ2-1 TRBV5-1 NA TGCGCCAGCAGCTTGGATACACAGGTAAAGCAGTTCTTC CASSLDTQVKQFF
TRBJ1-2 TRBV19 TRBD1 TGTGCCAGTACTCAGGGGGGCTTCAGGTATGGCTACACCTTC CASTQGGFRYGYTF
TRBJ1-4 TRBV14 TRBD1 TGTGCCACCCTCTTAATGGACAGGGATGAAAAACTGTTTTTT CATLLMDRDEKLFF
TRBJ2-5 TRBV5-4 NA TGTGACGGGACTTTACTTGAGGAGACCCAGTACTTC CDGTLLEETQYF
TRBJ1-2 TRBV27 NA TGTGCCAGCAGTTTAAGGGAGGGGGATGGCTACACCTTC CASSLREGDGYTF
TRBJ1-2 TRBV29-1 NA TGCAGCGTTCCGGACAAGAATGTCACTAACTATGGCTACACCTTC CSVPDKNVTNYGYTF
TRBJ1-6 TRBV28 NA TGTGCCAGCAGCCCCGGGGGGACCTGGACTAACTATAATTCACCCCTCCACTTT CASSPGGTWTNYNSPLHF
TRBJ2-7 TRBV10-2 NA TGCGCCAGCAGTACCAACCTACTTTCCTACGAGCAGTACTTC CASSTNLLSYEQYF
TRBJ2-3 TRBV2 TRBD2 TGTGCCACCAAGTCGACTAGCGGGGGGTTCACAGATACGCAGTATTTT CATKSTSGGFTDTQYF
TRBJ2-7 TRBV5-5 NA TGTGCCAGCAGCTTGAACACAGCCTACGAGCAGTACTTC CASSLNTAYEQYF
TRBJ1-3 TRBV9 NA TGTGCCAGCAGCGCGGGGGGAGTGTCTGGAAACACCATATATTTT CASSAGGVSGNTIYF
TRBJ2-4 TRBV5-1 TRBD2 TGCGCCAGCAGAACCGGGACTAGCGGGAAGGTAGCCAAAAACATTCAGTACTTC CASRTGTSGKVAKNIQYF
TRBJ2-5 TRBV28 NA TGTGCCAGCACCGGGGAGCCGGAGACCCAGTACTTC CASTGEPETQYF
TRBJ2-2 TRBV25-1 TRBD1 TGTGCCAGCAGTGAAGCGGGTAGGGGACAGGGGATCACCGGGGAGCTGTTTTTT CASSEAGRGQGITGELFF
TRBJ1-1 TRBV11-2 NA TGTGCCAGCAGCTTACCCTTGAGGGGGACGGGGAATATGGACACTGAAGCTTTCTTT CASSLPLRGTGNMDTEAFF
TRBJ2-5 TRBV5-6 TRBD2 TGTGCCAGCAGCTGGGCTAGCGGTGAAGAGACCCAGTACTTC CASSWASGEETQYF
TRBJ1-1 TRBV2 NA TGTGCCAGCAGGGGAACTCGGGACACCAGGAACACTGAAGCTTTCTTT CASRGTRDTRNTEAFF
TRBJ2-6 TRBV27 TRBD1 TGTGCCAGCAGTTTAGTTTGGGGGACAGGGGGCGGGGGAAACTCTGGGGCCAACGTCCTGACTTTC CASSLVWGTGGGGNSGANVLTF
TRBJ1-1 TRBV5-1 NA TGCGCCAGCAGCTTGGTGAGGAGCATTATAGGCACTGAAGCTTTCTTT CASSLVRSIIGTEAFF
TRBJ2-3 TRBV6-1 TRBD1 TGTGCCAGTCGAGTCAGGGGGCAAGGAGATACGCAGTATTTT CASRVRGQGDTQYF
TRBJ1-1 TRBV29-1 NA TGCAGCGTCCCCGTGAGGGGGACTGAAGCTTTCTTT CSVPVRGTEAFF
TRBJ2-7 TRBV4-2 TRBD2 TGTGCCAGCAGCCAAGACGGGGGGTCCCCGTCCTACGAGCAGTACTTC CASSQDGGSPSYEQYF
TRBJ2-3 TRBV6-6 TRBD1 TGTGCCAGCAGTTTACAGGGGGCCACAGATACGCAGTATTTT CASSLQGATDTQYF